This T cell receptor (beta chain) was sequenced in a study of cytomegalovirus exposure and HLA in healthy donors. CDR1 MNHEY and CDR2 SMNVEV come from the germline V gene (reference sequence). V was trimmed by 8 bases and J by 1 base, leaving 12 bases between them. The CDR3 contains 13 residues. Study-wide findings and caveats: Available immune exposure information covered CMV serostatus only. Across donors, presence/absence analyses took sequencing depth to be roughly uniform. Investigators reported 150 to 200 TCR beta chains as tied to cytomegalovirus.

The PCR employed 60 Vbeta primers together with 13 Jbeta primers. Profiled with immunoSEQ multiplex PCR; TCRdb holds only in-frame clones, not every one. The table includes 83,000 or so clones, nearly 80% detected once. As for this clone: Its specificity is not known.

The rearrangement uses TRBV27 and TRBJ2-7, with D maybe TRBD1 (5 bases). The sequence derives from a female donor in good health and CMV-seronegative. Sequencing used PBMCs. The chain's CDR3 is CASRPQGSYEQYF. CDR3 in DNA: TGTGCCAGCCGCCCCCAGGGATCCTACGAGCAGTACTTC.